A single sample gave rise to the 22 T cell receptor beta chains below, sequenced in a study of identical twins. TCRdb independently ran MiXCR on the 5' RACE reads; one entry per CDR3 protein. This table holds 400,000 to 550,000 distinct CDR3 sequences, approximately 15% found once. In addition, the sample was reused for a study of yellow fever vaccine responses in identical twins.

The sample comprised CD4+ T cells sorted from blood. These receptor sequences come from a woman between 18 and 29 years old in good health.

The V and J genes are TRBV2 and TRBJ1-1; the D gene is possibly TRBD1 (6 bases). CDR1 SNHLY and CDR2 FYNNEI come from the germline V gene. Trimming removed 8 bases from V and 4 bases from J, with 17 bases in between. CDR3 length: 14 amino acids. The CDR3 DNA reads TGTGCCAGCGGCCAACAGGGCGGGCGCACTGAAGCTTTCTTT. This gives the protein CASGQQGGRTEAFF. Full variable domain (outside the CDR3, taken from reference TRBV2 and TRBJ1-1): EPEVTQTPSHQVTQMGQEVILRCVPISNHLYFYWYRQILGQKVEFLVSFYNNEISEKSEIFDDQFSVERPDGSNFTLKIRSTKLEDSAMYFCASGQQGGRTEAFFGQGTRLTVV.

The V and J genes are TRBV7-2 and TRBJ2-7, with D perhaps matching TRBD1 (6 bases). CDR1 is SGHTA, CDR2 FQGNSA, per germline. V lost 4 bases to trimming and J lost 0 bases, with 10 bases between them. CDR3 size: 14 residues. DNA of the CDR3: TGTGCCAGCAGCTATCAGGGGATCTCCTACGAGCAGTACTTC. Translation gives CASSYQGISYEQYF.

This chain joins TRBV7-3 and TRBJ2-4; 10 bases agree with TRBD2. From germline, CDR1 is SGHTA and CDR2 FQGTGA. This CDR3 has 17 amino acids. Here the CDR3 DNA reads TGTACCTGCAGCCCCAGGGGGGGACTAGCGTCCAAAAACATTCAGTACTTC. It codes for CTCSPRGGLASKNIQYF.

This chain uses TRBV2 with TRBJ2-2; no firm D call. The germline CDR1 and CDR2 sequences are SNHLY and FYNNEI. CDR3 length: 14 residues. V was cut by 4 bases and J by 2 bases, with 8 bases left in between. The DNA for the CDR3 is TGTGCCAGCAGTGGTTCTCTAAACACCGGGGAGCTGTTTTTT. It codes for CASSGSLNTGELFF.

This clonotype turned up a few times. This chain joins TRBV12-3 or TRBV12-4 and TRBJ2-5, with a possible D match to TRBD2 (5 bases). The CDR3 runs 14 residues. V lost 5 bases to trimming and J lost 5 bases, with 15 bases between them. DNA of the CDR3: TGTGCCAGCAGTGGACCCAGCAAGCGGGAGACCCAGTACTTC. This encodes CASSGPSKRETQYF.

The chain links TRBV2 to TRBJ1-5; no clear D. V dropped 6 bases and J dropped 0 bases, with 9 bases sitting between them. Germline CDR1 and CDR2: SNHLY and FYNNEI. The CDR3 spans 14 residues. CDR3 in DNA: TGTGCCAGCAGGCAGGAATATAGCAATCAGCCCCAGCATTTT. This translates into CASRQEYSNQPQHF.

CDR3 in amino acids: CASSDKDTQYF. CDR3 in DNA: TGTGCCAGCTCCGATAAAGATACGCAGTATTTT. V gene TRBV18 combines with J gene TRBJ2-3; D is undetermined. There are 11 residues in the CDR3. Trimming removed 6 bases from V and 5 bases from J, with 6 bases in between. CDR1 and CDR2 from the germline V gene are KGHSH and LQKENI.

This clonotype was found a few times. V gene TRBV20-1 combines with J gene TRBJ1-1, with 8 positions matching TRBD1. The CDR3 consists of 14 residues. With V trimmed by 4 bases and J by 4 bases, 8 bases remained unmatched. CDR1 and CDR2 (germline): DFQATT, SNEGSKA (reference sequence). The CDR3 sequence: CSATDRGKGTEAFF. For the CDR3, the DNA is TGCAGTGCTACCGACAGGGGTAAGGGCACTGAAGCTTTCTTT.

The chain carries TRBV4-3 and TRBJ2-3; D is ambiguous. The germline V gene has CDR1 LGHNA and CDR2 YSLEER. This CDR3 is 12 amino acids long. Trimming took 6 bases from V and 6 from J, leaving 10 bases between them. CDR3 nucleotides: TGCGCCAGCAGTAACCAATTGGATACGCAGTATTTT. Translating it yields CASSNQLDTQYF.

Ten or more counts support this clonotype. The V gene is TRBV11-2, the J gene TRBJ2-7; 7 bases align to TRBD2. Trimming removed 5 bases from V and 0 bases from J; junction bases left unmatched: 7. This CDR3 spans 15 amino acids. Germline V gene data show CDR1 as SGHAT and CDR2 as FQNNGV. For the CDR3, the DNA is TGTGCCAGCAGCCCCGGACTAGTCCGCTCCTACGAGCAGTACTTC. It yields the protein CASSPGLVRSYEQYF. The full variable domain, rest sourced from reference TRBV11-2 and TRBJ2-7, is EAGVAQSPRYKIIEKRQSVAFWCNPISGHATLYWYQQILGQGPKLLIQFQNNGVVDDSQLPKDRFSAERLKGVDSTLKIQPAKLEDSAVYLCASSPGLVRSYEQYFGPGTRLTVT.

The table lists this clonotype with a few counts. The rearrangement uses TRBV7-9 and TRBJ2-5, with unresolved D. This CDR3 contains 16 residues. Per the germline V gene, CDR1 is SEHNR and CDR2 is FQNEAQ (reference sequence). Trimming pared 1 base from V and 1 base from J, leaving 13 bases between. The CDR3 DNA is TGTGCCAGCAGCTTAGGCCCCCGGGTTAGCCAAGAGACCCAGTACTTC. Amino acid sequence: CASSLGPRVSQETQYF. Full variable domain (outside the CDR3, taken from reference TRBV7-9 and TRBJ2-5): DTGVSQNPRHKITKRGQNVTFRCDPISEHNRLYWYRQTLGQGPEFLTYFQNEAQLEKSRLLSDRFSAERPKGSFSTLEIQRTEQGDSAMYLCASSLGPRVSQETQYFGPGTRLLVL.

This clonotype was counted only a few times. This chain connects TRBV29-1 to TRBJ2-3, with 9 bases lining up with TRBD2. The germline CDR1 and CDR2 sequences are SQVTM and ANQGSEA. The CDR3 has 15 amino acids. V lost 4 bases, J lost 2 bases, and 7 bases stayed unmatched. CDR3 DNA sequence: TGCAGCGTTGGTGCGGGAGGGTCCAACACAGATACGCAGTATTTT. Translating gives CSVGAGGSNTDTQYF.

This chain links TRBV12-3 or TRBV12-4 with TRBJ2-7, with D possibly TRBD2 on 5 matching bases. The length of the CDR3 is 13 residues. V shed 6 bases and J shed 0 bases, with 9 bases lying between them. The CDR3 nucleotides read TGTGCCAGCAGATCTAGCTCCTCCTACGAGCAGTACTTC. Its protein is CASRSSSSYEQYF.

Only a few counts were recorded for this clonotype. This chain's CDR3 is CASQAGTGSNYEQYF. DNA of the CDR3: TGTGCCAGCCAAGCCGGGACCGGATCGAACTACGAGCAGTACTTC. This chain connects TRBV9 to TRBJ2-7; tentatively, D is TRBD1 or TRBD2 (5 bases each). The germline CDR1 and CDR2 sequences are SGDLS and YYNGEE. V was pared by 7 bases and J by 3 bases, with 20 bases between. The CDR3 contains 15 residues.

The chain carries TRBV20-1 and TRBJ2-7, with TRBD1 identical over 7 bases. J was trimmed by 3 bases and V by 3 bases; bases with no gene match: 5. Germline loops: CDR1 DFQATT, CDR2 SNEGSKA (reference sequence). The CDR3 contains 13 residues. The CDR3 nucleotides are TGCAGTGCTAGGGGGACAGCTGGCTACGAGCAGTACTTC. It codes for CSARGTAGYEQYF.

This clonotype was counted many times. The J gene is TRBJ2-3, the V gene TRBV20-1; no definite D call. With 5 bases removed from V and 2 bases from J, the gap between germline ends came to 14 bases. Germline CDR1 is DFQATT and CDR2 is SNEGSKA (reference sequence). The CDR3 is 14 residues long. In nucleotides, the CDR3 is TGCAGTGCTCGCCCCCTAGAAAACACAGATACGCAGTATTTT. It is translated as CSARPLENTDTQYF.

This clonotype showed up just a few times. This CDR3 is CASSLALGGRLYEQFF. The CDR3 region has the DNA TGCGCCAGCAGCTTGGCCTTGGGCGGGAGGCTTTATGAGCAGTTCTTC. The chain employs TRBV5-1 and TRBJ2-1; 8 bases are shared with TRBD2. V dropped 0 bases and J dropped 8; count of bases not matched to a gene: 10. This CDR3 spans 16 amino acids. Germline V gene data show CDR1 as SGHRS and CDR2 as YFSETQ.

This clonotype occurred a few times. This chain uses TRBV28 with TRBJ1-5, with D possibly matching TRBD1 (6 bases). Germline V CDR1 and CDR2: MDHEN, SYDVKM. The CDR3 sequence is 13 residues long. The V and J ends lost 7 bases and 4 bases respectively, with 11 bases between them. This chain's CDR3 is CASNGQRNQPQHF. The CDR3 DNA reads as TGTGCCAGCAATGGACAGCGGAATCAGCCCCAGCATTTT.

This clonotype turned up a few times. This rearrangement joins TRBV18 to TRBJ2-5; TRBD2 matches at 8 bases. V lost 4 bases to trimming and J lost 2 bases; unmatched junction nucleotides: 3. Germline V gene lookup returns CDR1 KGHSH and CDR2 LQKENI. This CDR3 has 14 residues. The CDR3 protein is CASSLKRGQETQYF. CDR3 nucleotide sequence: TGTGCCAGCTCACTTAAGCGGGGGCAAGAGACCCAGTACTTC.

This chain joins TRBV6-1 and TRBJ2-4; TRBD1 matches at 7 bases. Germline values: CDR1 MNHNS, CDR2 SASEGT. V lost 7 bases and J lost 7; bases outside the gene matches: 19. This CDR3 region has 17 residues. The CDR3 is CASTHGTAQPLGNIQYF. In DNA form, the CDR3 reads TGTGCCAGCACCCACGGGACAGCACAGCCCCTTGGCAACATTCAGTACTTC.

The chain couples TRBV10-3 to TRBJ1-5; no clear D. V was pared by 3 bases and J by 2 bases, with 8 bases between. The CDR3 extends over 14 amino acids. In germline, CDR1 is ENHRY, CDR2 SYGVKD. CDR3 in amino acids: CAISEVRGNQPQHF. CDR3 bases: TGTGCCATCAGTGAAGTTAGGGGCAATCAGCCCCAGCATTTT.

This clonotype was observed a handful of times. This rearrangement joins TRBV5-5 to TRBJ2-1; 13 bases are a match to TRBD2. The CDR3 spans 16 residues. V lost 4 bases, J lost 4 bases, and 5 bases stayed unmatched. Germline-derived CDR1 and CDR2 are SGHKS and YYEKEE (reference sequence). CDR3 region: CASSAGTSGKYNEQFF. The CDR3 DNA reads as TGTGCCAGCAGCGCCGGGACTAGCGGGAAATACAATGAGCAGTTCTTC.